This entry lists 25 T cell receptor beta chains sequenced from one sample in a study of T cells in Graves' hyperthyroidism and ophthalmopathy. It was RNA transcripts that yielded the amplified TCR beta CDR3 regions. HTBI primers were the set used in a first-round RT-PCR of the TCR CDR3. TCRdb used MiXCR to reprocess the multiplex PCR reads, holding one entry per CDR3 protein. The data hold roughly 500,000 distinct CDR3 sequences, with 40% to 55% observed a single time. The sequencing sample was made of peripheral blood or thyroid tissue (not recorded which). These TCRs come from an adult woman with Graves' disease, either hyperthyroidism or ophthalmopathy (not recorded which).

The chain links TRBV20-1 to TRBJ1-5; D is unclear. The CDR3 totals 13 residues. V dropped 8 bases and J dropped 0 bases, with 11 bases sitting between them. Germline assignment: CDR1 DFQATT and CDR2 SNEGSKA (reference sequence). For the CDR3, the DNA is TGCAGTACGACGGTTGATAGCAATCAGCCCCAGCATTTT. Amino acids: CSTTVDSNQPQHF.

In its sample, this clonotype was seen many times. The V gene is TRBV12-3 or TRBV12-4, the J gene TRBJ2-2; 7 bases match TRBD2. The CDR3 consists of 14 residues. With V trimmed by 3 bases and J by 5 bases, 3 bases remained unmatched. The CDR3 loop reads CASSLGGRTGELFF. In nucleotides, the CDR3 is TGTGCCAGCAGTTTGGGGGGGAGGACCGGGGAGCTGTTTTTT.

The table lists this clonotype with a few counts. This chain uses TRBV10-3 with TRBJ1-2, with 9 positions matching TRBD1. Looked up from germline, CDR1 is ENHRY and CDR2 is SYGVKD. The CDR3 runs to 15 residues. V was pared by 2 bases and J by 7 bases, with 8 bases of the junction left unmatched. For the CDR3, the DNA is TGTGCCATCAGTGAGCCCGGACAGGGGTCCGGTGGCTACACCTTC. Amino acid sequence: CAISEPGQGSGGYTF.

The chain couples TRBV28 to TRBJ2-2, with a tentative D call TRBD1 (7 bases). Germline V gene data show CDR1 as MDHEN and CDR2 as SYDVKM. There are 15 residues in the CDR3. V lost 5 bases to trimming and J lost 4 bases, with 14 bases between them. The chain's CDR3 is CASSAGGLVTGELFF. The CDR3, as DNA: TGTGCCAGCAGTGCAGGGGGGCTGGTCACCGGGGAGCTGTTTTTT.

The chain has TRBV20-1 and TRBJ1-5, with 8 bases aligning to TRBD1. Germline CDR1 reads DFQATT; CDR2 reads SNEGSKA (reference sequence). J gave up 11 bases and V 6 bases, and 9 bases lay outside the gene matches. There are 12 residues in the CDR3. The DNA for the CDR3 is TGCAGTGCCCGGGGACAGGCCGCTGCCCAGCATTTT. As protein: CSARGQAAAQHF.

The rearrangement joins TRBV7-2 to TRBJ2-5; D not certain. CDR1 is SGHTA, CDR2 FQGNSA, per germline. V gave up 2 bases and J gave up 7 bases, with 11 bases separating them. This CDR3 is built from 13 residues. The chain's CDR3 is CASSLPSDGTQYF. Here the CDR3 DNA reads TGTGCCAGCAGCTTACCCTCCGACGGGACCCAGTACTTC.

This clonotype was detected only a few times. In nucleotides, the CDR3 is TGTGCCATCACCAAGAGCGGGAGCGTTGAGCAGTATTTT. Translated, it gives CAITKSGSVEQYF. The chain is built from TRBV10-3 and TRBJ2-3, with 8 bases identical to TRBD2. This CDR3 has 13 residues. The V segment lost 7 bases and the J segment 11 bases; nucleotides outside the gene matches: 11. Germline CDR1 ENHRY, CDR2 SYGVKD.

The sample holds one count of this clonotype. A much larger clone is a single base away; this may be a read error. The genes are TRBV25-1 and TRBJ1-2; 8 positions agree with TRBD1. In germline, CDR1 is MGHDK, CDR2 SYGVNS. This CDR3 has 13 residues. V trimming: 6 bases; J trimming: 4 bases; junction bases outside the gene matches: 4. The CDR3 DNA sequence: TGTGCCAGCAGGTCGACAGGGGTCTATGGCTACACCTTC. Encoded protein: CASRSTGVYGYTF.

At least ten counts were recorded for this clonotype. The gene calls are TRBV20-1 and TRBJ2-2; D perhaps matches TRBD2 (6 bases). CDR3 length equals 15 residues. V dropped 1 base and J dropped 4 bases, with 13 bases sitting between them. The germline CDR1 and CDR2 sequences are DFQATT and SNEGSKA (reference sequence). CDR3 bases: TGCAGTGCTAGAGGAGGGAGGAGTCCCACCGGGGAGCTGTTTTTT. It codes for CSARGGRSPTGELFF.

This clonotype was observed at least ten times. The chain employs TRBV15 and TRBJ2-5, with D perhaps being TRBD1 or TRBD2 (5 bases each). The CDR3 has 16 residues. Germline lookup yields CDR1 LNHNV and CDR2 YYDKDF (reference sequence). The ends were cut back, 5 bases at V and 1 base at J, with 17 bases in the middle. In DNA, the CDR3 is TGTGCCACCAGCGTGGGGGACGGCAACCTCCAAGAGACCCAGTACTTC. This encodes CATSVGDGNLQETQYF.

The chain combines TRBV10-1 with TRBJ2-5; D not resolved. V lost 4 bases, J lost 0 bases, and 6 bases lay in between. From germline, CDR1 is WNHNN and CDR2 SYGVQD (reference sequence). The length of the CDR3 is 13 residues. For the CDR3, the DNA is TGCGCCAGCAGTGCTGTCTACCAAGAGACCCAGTACTTC. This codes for CASSAVYQETQYF.

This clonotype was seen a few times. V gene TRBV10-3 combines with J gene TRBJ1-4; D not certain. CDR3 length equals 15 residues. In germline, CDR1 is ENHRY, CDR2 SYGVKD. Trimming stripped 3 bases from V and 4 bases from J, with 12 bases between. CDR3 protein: CAISEVGGLNEKLFF. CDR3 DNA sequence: TGTGCCATCAGTGAAGTAGGAGGCCTTAATGAAAAACTGTTTTTT.

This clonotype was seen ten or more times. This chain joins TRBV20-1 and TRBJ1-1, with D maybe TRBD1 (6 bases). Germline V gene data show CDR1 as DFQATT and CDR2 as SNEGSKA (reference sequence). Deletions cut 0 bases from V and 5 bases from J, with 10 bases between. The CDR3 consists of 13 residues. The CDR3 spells CSARENRETEAFF. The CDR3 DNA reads TGCAGTGCTAGAGAAAACAGGGAAACTGAAGCTTTCTTT.

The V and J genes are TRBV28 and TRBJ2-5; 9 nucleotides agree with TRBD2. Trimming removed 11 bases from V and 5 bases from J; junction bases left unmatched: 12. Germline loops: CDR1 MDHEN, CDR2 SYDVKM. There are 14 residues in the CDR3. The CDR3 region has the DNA TGTGCCGGCGGCGACGGCGGGAGGGGGGAGACCCAGTACTTC. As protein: CAGGDGGRGETQYF.

CDR3 sequence reads: CASSGGRVGELFF. CDR3 bases: TGTGCCAGCAGCGGGGGGAGAGTCGGGGAGCTGTTTTTT. The J gene is TRBJ2-2, the V gene TRBV5-5; TRBD2 is a possible D gene (6 bases). Trimming stripped 4 bases from V and 7 bases from J, with 11 bases between. Germline V gene lookup returns CDR1 SGHKS and CDR2 YYEKEE (reference sequence). The CDR3 is 13 residues long.

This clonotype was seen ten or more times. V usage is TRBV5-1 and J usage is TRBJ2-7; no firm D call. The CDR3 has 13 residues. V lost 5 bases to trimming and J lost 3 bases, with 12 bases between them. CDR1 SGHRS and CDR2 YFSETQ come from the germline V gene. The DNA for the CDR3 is TGCGCCAGCAGGGACGGAACCTACTACGAGCAGTACTTC. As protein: CASRDGTYYEQYF.

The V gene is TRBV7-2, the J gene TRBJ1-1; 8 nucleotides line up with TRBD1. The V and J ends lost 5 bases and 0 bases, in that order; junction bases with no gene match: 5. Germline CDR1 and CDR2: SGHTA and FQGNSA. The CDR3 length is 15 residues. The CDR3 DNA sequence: TGTGCCAGCAGCGCCAGGGGGCAAATGAACACTGAAGCTTTCTTT. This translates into CASSARGQMNTEAFF.

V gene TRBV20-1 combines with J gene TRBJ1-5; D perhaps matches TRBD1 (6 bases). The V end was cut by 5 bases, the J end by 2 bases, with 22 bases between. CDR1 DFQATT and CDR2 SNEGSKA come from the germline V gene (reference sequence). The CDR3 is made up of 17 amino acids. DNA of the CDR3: TGCAGTGCTTATACCCGATTAACAGGGTTGGGCAATCAGCCCCAGCATTTT. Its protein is CSAYTRLTGLGNQPQHF.

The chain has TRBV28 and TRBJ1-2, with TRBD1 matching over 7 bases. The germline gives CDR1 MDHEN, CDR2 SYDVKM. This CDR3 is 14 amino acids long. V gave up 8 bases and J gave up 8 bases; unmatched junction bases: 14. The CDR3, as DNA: TGTGCCAGCCGAAGCTCCGGGACAGCCGGGGGCTACACCTTC. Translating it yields CASRSSGTAGGYTF.

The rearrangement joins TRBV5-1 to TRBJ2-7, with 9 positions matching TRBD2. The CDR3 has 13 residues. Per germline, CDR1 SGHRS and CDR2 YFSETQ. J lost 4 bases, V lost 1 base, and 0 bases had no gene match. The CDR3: CASSLTSGYEQYF. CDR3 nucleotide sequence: TGCGCCAGCAGCTTGACTAGCGGGTACGAGCAGTACTTC.

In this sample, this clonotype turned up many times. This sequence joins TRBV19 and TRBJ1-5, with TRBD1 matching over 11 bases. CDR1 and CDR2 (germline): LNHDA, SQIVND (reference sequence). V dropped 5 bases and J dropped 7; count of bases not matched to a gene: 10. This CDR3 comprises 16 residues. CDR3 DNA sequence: TGTGCCAGTAGTCGCTACGGACAGGGGGCGAGACAGCCCCAGCATTTT. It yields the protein CASSRYGQGARQPQHF.

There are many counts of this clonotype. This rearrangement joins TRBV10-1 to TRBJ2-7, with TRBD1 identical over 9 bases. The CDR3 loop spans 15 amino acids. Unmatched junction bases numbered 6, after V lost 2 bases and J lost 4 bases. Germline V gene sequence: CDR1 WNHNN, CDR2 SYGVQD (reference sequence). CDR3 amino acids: CASSEGGQGEYEQYF. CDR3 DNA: TGCGCCAGCAGTGAGGGGGGACAGGGAGAGTACGAGCAGTACTTC.

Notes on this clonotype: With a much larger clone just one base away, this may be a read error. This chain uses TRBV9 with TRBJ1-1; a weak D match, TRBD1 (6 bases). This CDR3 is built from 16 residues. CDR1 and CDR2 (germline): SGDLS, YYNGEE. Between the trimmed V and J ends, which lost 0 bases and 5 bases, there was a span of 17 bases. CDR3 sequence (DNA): TGTGCCAGCAGCGTAGGTGGGGGGGGGGGCGGAACTGAAGCTTTCTTT. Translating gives CASSVGGGGGGTEAFF.

CDR3 residues: CASSVAPRSHSPLHF. CDR3 bases: TGTGCCAGCAGCGTAGCTCCCAGATCTCATTCACCCCTCCACTTT. This rearrangement joins TRBV9 to TRBJ1-6; D is unclear. V was clipped by 0 bases and J by 8 bases, with 12 bases between them. The CDR3 loop spans 15 amino acids. Germline CDR1 SGDLS, CDR2 YYNGEE.

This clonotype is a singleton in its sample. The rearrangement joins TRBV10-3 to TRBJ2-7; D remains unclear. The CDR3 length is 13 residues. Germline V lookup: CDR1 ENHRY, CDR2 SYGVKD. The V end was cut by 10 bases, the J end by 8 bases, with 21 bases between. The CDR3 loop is CASKQTQVGKQYF. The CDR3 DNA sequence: TGTGCCAGCAAGCAGACCCAAGTAGGGAAGCAGTACTTC.